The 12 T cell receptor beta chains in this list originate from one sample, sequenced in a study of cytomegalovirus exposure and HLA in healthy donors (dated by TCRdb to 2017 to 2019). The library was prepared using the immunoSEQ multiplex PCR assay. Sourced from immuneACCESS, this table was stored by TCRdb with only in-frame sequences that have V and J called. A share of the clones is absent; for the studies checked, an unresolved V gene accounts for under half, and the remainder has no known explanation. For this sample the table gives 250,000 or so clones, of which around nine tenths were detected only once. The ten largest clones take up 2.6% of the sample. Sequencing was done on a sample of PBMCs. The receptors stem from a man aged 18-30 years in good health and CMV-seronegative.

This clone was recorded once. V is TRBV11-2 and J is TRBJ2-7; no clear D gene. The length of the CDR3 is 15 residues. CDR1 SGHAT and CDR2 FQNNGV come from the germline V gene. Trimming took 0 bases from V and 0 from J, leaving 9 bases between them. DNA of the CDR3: TGTGCCAGCAGCTTAGAAGGCAGGAACTCCTACGAGCAGTACTTC. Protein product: CASSLEGRNSYEQYF.

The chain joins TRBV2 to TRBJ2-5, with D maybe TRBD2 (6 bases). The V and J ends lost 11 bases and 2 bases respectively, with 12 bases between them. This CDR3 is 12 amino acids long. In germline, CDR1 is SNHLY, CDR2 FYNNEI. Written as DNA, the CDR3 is TGTGCCGCCCGGGACTCTCAAGAGACCCAGTACTTC. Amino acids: CAARDSQETQYF.

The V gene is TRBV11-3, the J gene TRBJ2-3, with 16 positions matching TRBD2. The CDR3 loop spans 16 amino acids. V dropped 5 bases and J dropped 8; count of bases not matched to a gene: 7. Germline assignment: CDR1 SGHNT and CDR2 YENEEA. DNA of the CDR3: TGTGCCAGCAGCACGGGACTAGCGGGGGGGCCGGGTACGCAGTATTTT. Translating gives CASSTGLAGGPGTQYF.

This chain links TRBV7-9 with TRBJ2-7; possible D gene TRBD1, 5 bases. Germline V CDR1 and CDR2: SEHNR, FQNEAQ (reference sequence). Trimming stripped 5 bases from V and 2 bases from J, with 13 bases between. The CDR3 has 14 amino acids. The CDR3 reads CASSPWGRAYEQYF. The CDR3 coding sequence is TGTGCCAGCAGCCCTTGGGGCAGAGCCTACGAGCAGTACTTC.

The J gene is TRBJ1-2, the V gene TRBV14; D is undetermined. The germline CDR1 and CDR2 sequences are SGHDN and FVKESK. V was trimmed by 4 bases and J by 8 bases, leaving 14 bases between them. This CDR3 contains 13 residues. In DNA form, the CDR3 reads TGTGCCAGCAGCCTAATCCTTTTACAGGGCTACACCTTC. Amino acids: CASSLILLQGYTF.

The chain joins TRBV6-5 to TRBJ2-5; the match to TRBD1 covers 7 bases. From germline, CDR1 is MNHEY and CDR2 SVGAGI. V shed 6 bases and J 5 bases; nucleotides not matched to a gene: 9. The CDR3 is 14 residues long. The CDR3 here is CASRETGFKETQYF. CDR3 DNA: TGTGCCAGCAGAGAGACAGGGTTTAAGGAGACCCAGTACTTC.

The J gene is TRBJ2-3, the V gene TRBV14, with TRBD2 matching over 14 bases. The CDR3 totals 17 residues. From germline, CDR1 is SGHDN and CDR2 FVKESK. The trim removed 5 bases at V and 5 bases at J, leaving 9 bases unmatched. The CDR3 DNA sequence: TGTGCCAGCAGCGGAACCGGGACTAGCGGGAGTAAAGATACGCAGTATTTT. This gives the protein CASSGTGTSGSKDTQYF.

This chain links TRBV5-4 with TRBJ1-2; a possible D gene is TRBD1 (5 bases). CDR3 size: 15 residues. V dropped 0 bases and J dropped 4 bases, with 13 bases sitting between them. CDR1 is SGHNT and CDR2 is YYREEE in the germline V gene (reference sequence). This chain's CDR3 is CASSLDSPGIYGYTF. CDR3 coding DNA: TGTGCCAGCAGCTTGGACAGCCCAGGGATCTATGGCTACACCTTC. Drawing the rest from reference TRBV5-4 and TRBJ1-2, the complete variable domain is ETGVTQSPTHLIKTRGQQVTLRCSSQSGHNTVSWYQQALGQGPQFIFQYYREEENGRGNFPPRFSGLQFPNYSSELNVNALELDDSALYLCASSLDSPGIYGYTFGSGTRLTVV.

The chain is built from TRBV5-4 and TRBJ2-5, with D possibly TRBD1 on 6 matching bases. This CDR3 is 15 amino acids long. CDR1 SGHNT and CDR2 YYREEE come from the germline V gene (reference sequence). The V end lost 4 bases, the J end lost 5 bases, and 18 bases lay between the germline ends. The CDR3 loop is CASSQEGQNGETQYF. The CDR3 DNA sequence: TGTGCCAGCAGCCAGGAAGGACAGAATGGGGAGACCCAGTACTTC. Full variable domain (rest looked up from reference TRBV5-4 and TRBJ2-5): ETGVTQSPTHLIKTRGQQVTLRCSSQSGHNTVSWYQQALGQGPQFIFQYYREEENGRGNFPPRFSGLQFPNYSSELNVNALELDDSALYLCASSQEGQNGETQYFGPGTRLLVL.

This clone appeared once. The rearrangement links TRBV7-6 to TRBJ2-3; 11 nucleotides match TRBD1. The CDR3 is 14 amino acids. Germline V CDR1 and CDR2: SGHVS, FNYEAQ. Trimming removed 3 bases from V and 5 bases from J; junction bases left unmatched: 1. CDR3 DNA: TGTGCCAGCAGCTTCGGGACAGGGGGAGATACGCAGTATTTT. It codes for CASSFGTGGDTQYF.

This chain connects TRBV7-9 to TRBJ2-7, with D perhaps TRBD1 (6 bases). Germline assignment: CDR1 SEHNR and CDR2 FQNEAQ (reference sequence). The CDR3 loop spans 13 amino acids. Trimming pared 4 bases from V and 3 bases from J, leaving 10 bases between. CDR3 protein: CASSSGADYEQYF. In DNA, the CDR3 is TGTGCCAGCAGCTCAGGGGCGGACTACGAGCAGTACTTC.

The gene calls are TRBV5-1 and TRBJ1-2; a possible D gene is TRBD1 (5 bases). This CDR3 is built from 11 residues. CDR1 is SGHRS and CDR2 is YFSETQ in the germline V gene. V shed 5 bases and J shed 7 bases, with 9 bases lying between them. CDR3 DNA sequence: TGCGCCAGCAGACAGGATTTTGGCTACACCTTC. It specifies CASRQDFGYTF.